The clone carrying this TCR beta chain was observed at least ten times. TCRdb processed the RACE reads anew with MiXCR; each CDR3 protein has one entry. The sample lists about 81,000 distinct CDR3 sequences; about 10% were seen once. The data derive from a study of human T cells and chemical hapten exposure. The germline V gene has CDR1 SGHTA and CDR2 FQGNSA. The CDR3 totals 13 residues. The V and J ends lost 0 bases and 4 bases respectively, with 4 bases between them. Time point described: patch test 2, 6 weeks after DPC sensitization. As to treatment: therapeutic diphenylcyclopropenone sensitization with weekly scalp DPC.

The sequencing here drew on whole blood, taken in connection with sensitization to the hapten diphenylcyclopropenone (DPC). V and J are TRBV7-2 and TRBJ1-3; D call uncertain. The receptor's source is a woman in her twenties or thirties with alopecia areata. Some clones in this sample may be carry-over from other donors' samples. CDR3 loop: CASSLAVGNTIYF. CDR3 in DNA: TGTGCCAGCAGCTTAGCCGTAGGAAACACCATATATTTT.